This section outlines one TCR beta chain sequence together with its context. The CDR3 length is 14 residues. Germline CDR1 is LGHDT and CDR2 is YNNKEL (reference sequence). Trimming stripped 1 base from V and 10 bases from J, with 14 bases between. These data originate in a study of blood T cell repertoires in COVID-19. Using immunoSEQ multiplex PCR, the repertoire was profiled, and TCRdb retains in-frame clones only, with some absent. The repertoire holds 98,000 or so clones, with less than 90% as singletons. The genes are TRBV3-1 (or the pseudogene TRBV3-2) and TRBJ1-3, with a possible D match to TRBD1 (5 bases). Sequencing used peripheral blood. This clonotype originated in a human donor in a cohort sampled during active COVID-19. CDR3 nucleotides: TGTGCCAGCAGCCAAGGAACAGGTAGTGGAACCATATATTTT. Its protein product is CASSQGTGSGTIYF.